These T cell receptor beta chains were read from a single sample in a study of blood T cell repertoires in COVID-19. The repertoire was sequenced with immunoSEQ multiplex PCR; TCRdb's copy has only in-frame clones and lacks some. The sample carries 97,000 or so clones, approximately 92% recorded once. Sequenced: peripheral blood. Source of these receptors: a woman in her forties or fifties with COVID-19, enrolled during active disease. Both conserved end residues are part of each CDR3. The D gene is left open where the match is weak. The size field is filled for only some rows; it gives once, few, many or a size class.

.	TRBV24-1	.	TRBJ2-3	TGTGCCACCAGTGATTTAGGAGACTTTAGCACAGATACGCAGTATTTT	CATSDLGDFSTDTQYF
once	TRBV5-1	TRBD2	TRBJ2-3	TGCGCCAGCAGCCCCTACTTAGGGGCCGCGGGGGGCTTATTTGGAGATACGCAGTATTTT	CASSPYLGAAGGLFGDTQYF
.	TRBV5-1	TRBD1	TRBJ1-1	TGCGCCAGCAGACAGGGGAGTAACACTGAAGCTTTCTTT	CASRQGSNTEAFF
once	TRBV2	.	TRBJ1-1	TGTGCCAGCAGTGATCAACGGAGAACTGAAGCTTTCTTT	CASSDQRRTEAFF
.	TRBV3-1/TRBV3-2	.	TRBJ1-6	TGTGCCAGCAGCCAGATACAGGGATTCGCCAATTCACCCCTCCACTTT	CASSQIQGFANSPLHF
.	TRBV18	.	TRBJ1-1	TGTGCCAGCTCACCCCGACAGCTGAACACTGAAGCTTTCTTT	CASSPRQLNTEAFF
.	TRBV7-2	TRBD1	TRBJ2-7	TGTGCCAGCAGCTACCGGACAGGGGGGACCTACGAGCAGTACTTC	CASSYRTGGTYEQYF
.	TRBV28	TRBD2	TRBJ2-3	TGTGCCAGCAGTTTGGCGGGAGTGAGCACAGATACGCAGTATTTT	CASSLAGVSTDTQYF
.	TRBV5-1	.	TRBJ1-3	TGCGCCAGCAGCTTGGACGGGAGCTCTGGAAACACCATATATTTT	CASSLDGSSGNTIYF
once	TRBV11-3	TRBD1	TRBJ2-7	TGTGCCAGCAGCAAATCCGGGACAGGGTCCGAGCAGTACTTC	CASSKSGTGSEQYF
.	TRBV6-1	TRBD2	TRBJ2-1	TGTGCCAGCAGTGAGAGACTGACTAGCGGGGGCCTCAGCTCCTACAATGAGCAGTTCTTC	CASSERLTSGGLSSYNEQFF
.	TRBV11-2	TRBD1	TRBJ2-2	TGTGCCAGCAGCTTCGGACAGGGCGGGGCCGGGGAGCTGTTTTTT	CASSFGQGGAGELFF
.	TRBV9	.	TRBJ1-1	TGTGCCAGCAGCCCCAGTCACGGAGGGGCCTCTGAAGCTTTCTTT	CASSPSHGGASEAFF
.	TRBV21-1	.	TRBJ2-3	TGTGCCAGCCACCCGCCCCCCCGGGACAGATGCACAGATACGCAGTATTTT	CASHPPPRDRCTDTQYF
.	TRBV28	TRBD1	TRBJ1-4	TGTGCCAGCAGTTTATATTCGGGGGACAGCCCCTATGAAAAACTGTTTTTT	CASSLYSGDSPYEKLFF
.	TRBV7-4	.	TRBJ1-4	TGTGCCAGCAGCCCGGGCCCCCTGGGAGCAACTAATGAAAAACTGTTTTTT	CASSPGPLGATNEKLFF
.	TRBV30	TRBD1	TRBJ1-1	TGTGCCTGGATTACTCCAGGGGGGATGAACACTGAAGCTTTCTTT	CAWITPGGMNTEAFF
.	TRBV6-5	.	TRBJ2-1	TGTGCCAGCACCCAGGGGATAGTTTCCTACAATGAGCAGTTCTTC	CASTQGIVSYNEQFF
.	TRBV2	.	TRBJ1-3	TGTGCCAGCAGTGGACAGTTCTCTGGAAACACCATATATTTT	CASSGQFSGNTIYF
.	TRBV5-1	TRBD1	TRBJ2-3	TGCGCCAGCAGCCAACAAACCGGGACAGGGGCAGATACGCAGTATTTT	CASSQQTGTGADTQYF
few	TRBV9	.	TRBJ1-1	TGTGCCAGCAGCGTGAACAGCTTCTACGTGAACACTGAAGCTTTCTTT	CASSVNSFYVNTEAFF
.	TRBV5-4	TRBD2	TRBJ2-1	TGTGCCAGCAGCTTGGCTGCGGGGGGTTTCAACAATGAGCAGTTCTTC	CASSLAAGGFNNEQFF
.	TRBV3-1/TRBV3-2	TRBD1	TRBJ2-2	TGTGCCAGCAGCCGCACGGGGAGGACAGGGGGGAGCGGGGAGCTGTTTTTT	CASSRTGRTGGSGELFF
.	TRBV6-6	.	TRBJ1-2	TGTGCCAGCAGTTATGACGGAGTCACCTATGGCTACACCTTC	CASSYDGVTYGYTF
once	TRBV5-1	TRBD1	TRBJ1-1	TGCGCCAGCAGCCCCCGTCCGGGACAGGTGAACACTGAAGCTTTCTTT	CASSPRPGQVNTEAFF
.	TRBV5-1	.	TRBJ2-5	TGCGCCAGCAGCCCGGGACTTCTCCAAGAGACCCAGTACTTC	CASSPGLLQETQYF
.	TRBV10-1	.	TRBJ2-5	TGCGCCAGCAGCTCGTACCAAGAGACCCAGTACTTC	CASSSYQETQYF
.	TRBV6-1	TRBD2	TRBJ2-4	TGTGCCAGCAGTGAATGGGCGGGGGGGCCCCAGTACTTC	CASSEWAGGPQYF
.	TRBV28	.	TRBJ1-4	TGTGCCAGCAGTTTGGTTACAGCAACTAATGAAAAACTGTTTTTT	CASSLVTATNEKLFF
.	TRBV2	.	TRBJ1-4	TGTGCCAGCTCCATTGGGGCGGGGGTTGGTGAAAAACTGTTTTTT	CASSIGAGVGEKLFF
.	TRBV28	.	TRBJ1-6	TGTGCCAGCAGGCTACAGGGTGATTCACCCCTCCACTTT	CASRLQGDSPLHF
.	TRBV6-4	.	TRBJ1-1	TGTGCCAGCAGGGCATCAGGGCTGAACACTGAAGCTTTCTTT	CASRASGLNTEAFF
.	TRBV5-4	.	TRBJ2-2	TGTGCCAGCAGCCCACAGAATGCGGCTATAAGGGGTAGAACCGGGGAGCTGTTTTTT	CASSPQNAAIRGRTGELFF
.	TRBV30	.	TRBJ1-2	TGTGCCTGGAGTGTGCCCGGTGTCTATGGCTACACCTTC	CAWSVPGVYGYTF
.	TRBV6-4	TRBD1	TRBJ2-2	TGTGCCAGCAGCCTACGGACAGGGAACACCGGGGAGCTGTTTTTT	CASSLRTGNTGELFF
.	TRBV6-5	.	TRBJ2-5	TGTGCCGGATCCCGGGGTCCTAAAGAGACCCAGTACTTC	CAGSRGPKETQYF
once	TRBV14	.	TRBJ2-2	TGTGCCAGCAGCCAAATCACAGGGATCGCCGGGGAGCTGTTTTTT	CASSQITGIAGELFF
.	TRBV24-1	TRBD1	TRBJ2-2	TGTGCCTCCCAGACAGGGTCAGCCTCCGGGGAGCTGTTTTTT	CASQTGSASGELFF
few	TRBV19	TRBD1	TRBJ2-7	TGTGCCAGTAGGGACAGGGGTTCCGAGCAGTACTTC	CASRDRGSEQYF
.	TRBV6-5	.	TRBJ1-5	TGTGCCAGCAGTCCGCTGGGGGGGGCGAGACAGCCCCAGCATTTT	CASSPLGGARQPQHF
.	TRBV15	.	TRBJ1-1	TGTGCCACCAGCAGAGATACTGGGCTGTTGGTAGCGGCTTTCTTT	CATSRDTGLLVAAFF
.	TRBV3-1/TRBV3-2	TRBD1	TRBJ1-5	TGTGCCAGCAGCCAAGCTGGGGACAGGGGATCGGTTAGCAATCAGCCCCAGCATTTT	CASSQAGDRGSVSNQPQHF
.	TRBV10-1	.	TRBJ1-2	TGCGCCAGCGGCGACAGTTATGGCTACACCTTC	CASGDSYGYTF
once	TRBV5-4	.	TRBJ1-1	TGTGCCAGCAGCCTGGACGGGTACACTGAAGCTTTCTTT	CASSLDGYTEAFF
.	TRBV4-1	TRBD2	TRBJ2-3	TGCGCCAGCAGCCCGGGACTAGAGCGGGGCCCCGCAGATACGCAGTATTTT	CASSPGLERGPADTQYF
.	TRBV6-4	.	TRBJ1-5	TGTGCCAGCAGTTTGGACAGAAATCAGCCCCAGCATTTT	CASSLDRNQPQHF